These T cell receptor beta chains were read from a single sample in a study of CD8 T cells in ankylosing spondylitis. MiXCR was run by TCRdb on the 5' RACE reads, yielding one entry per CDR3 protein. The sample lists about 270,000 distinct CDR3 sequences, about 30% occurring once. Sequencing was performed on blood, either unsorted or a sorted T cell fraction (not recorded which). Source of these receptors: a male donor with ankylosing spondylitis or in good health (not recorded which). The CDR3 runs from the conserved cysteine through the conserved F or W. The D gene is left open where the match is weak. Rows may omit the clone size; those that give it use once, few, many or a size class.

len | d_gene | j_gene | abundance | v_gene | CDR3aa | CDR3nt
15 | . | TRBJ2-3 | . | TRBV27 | CASSPRTALTDTQYF | TGTGCCAGCAGTCCCAGGACGGCCCTCACAGATACGCAGTATTTT
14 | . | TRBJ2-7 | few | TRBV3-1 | CASSPRSRVYEQYF | TGTGCCAGCAGTCCAAGATCGCGTGTTTACGAGCAGTACTTC
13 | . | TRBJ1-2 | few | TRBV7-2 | CASSPKEVSGYTF | TGTGCCAGCAGCCCAAAGGAGGTGTCCGGCTACACCTTC
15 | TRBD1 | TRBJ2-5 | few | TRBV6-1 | CASSRAGTGQETQYF | TGTGCCAGCAGCAGAGCAGGGACAGGACAAGAGACCCAGTACTTC
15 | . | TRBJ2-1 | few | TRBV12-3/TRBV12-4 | CASSGQSYTYNEQFF | TGTGCCAGCAGTGGACAGTCATACACCTACAATGAGCAGTTCTTC
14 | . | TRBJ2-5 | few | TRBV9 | CASSVGGRGETQYF | TGTGCCAGCAGCGTAGGTGGCCGCGGGGAGACCCAGTACTTC
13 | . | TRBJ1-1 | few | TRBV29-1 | CSVSGTLVTEAFF | TGCAGCGTTTCCGGGACGCTAGTCACTGAAGCTTTCTTT
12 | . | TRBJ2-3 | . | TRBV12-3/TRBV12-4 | CATHLRADTQYF | TGTGCCACCCACCTGCGGGCAGATACGCAGTATTTT
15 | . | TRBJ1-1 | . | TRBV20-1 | CSALRPRVRGTEAFF | TGCAGTGCTTTACGCCCCAGGGTTCGGGGGACTGAAGCTTTCTTT
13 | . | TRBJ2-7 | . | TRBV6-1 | CASSRARNYEQYF | TGTGCCAGCAGTAGGGCCCGAAACTACGAGCAGTACTTC
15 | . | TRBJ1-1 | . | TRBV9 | CASSPEVGVSVEAFF | TGTGCCAGCAGCCCCGAGGTGGGTGTTTCGGTAGAAGCTTTCTTT
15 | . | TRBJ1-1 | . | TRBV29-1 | CSVGSPAGRNTEAFF | TGCAGCGTTGGGTCACCGGCAGGGCGGAACACTGAAGCTTTCTTT
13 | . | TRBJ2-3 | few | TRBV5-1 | CASTGLLTDTQYF | TGCGCCAGCACCGGACTACTCACAGATACGCAGTATTTT
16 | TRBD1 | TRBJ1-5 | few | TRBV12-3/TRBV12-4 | CASSFLGEGAHQPQHF | TGTGCCAGCAGTTTTCTAGGGGAGGGGGCACATCAGCCCCAGCATTTT
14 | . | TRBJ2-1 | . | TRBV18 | CASSPPTGGGEQFF | TGTGCCAGCTCACCACCGACCGGGGGAGGTGAGCAGTTCTTC
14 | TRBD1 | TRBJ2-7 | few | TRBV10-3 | CAISLGQAAGEQYF | TGTGCCATCAGCCTGGGACAGGCTGCGGGCGAGCAGTACTTC
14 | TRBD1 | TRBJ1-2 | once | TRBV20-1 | CSALISGTGDGYTF | TGCAGTGCCCTAATATCCGGGACAGGGGACGGCTACACCTTC
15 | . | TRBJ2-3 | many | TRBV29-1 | CSVEVGTYYTDTQYF | TGCAGCGTTGAAGTCGGAACCTACTACACAGATACGCAGTATTTT
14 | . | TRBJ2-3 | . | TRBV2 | CASAKDGSQDTQYF | TGTGCCAGCGCTAAGGACGGCAGCCAAGATACGCAGTATTTT
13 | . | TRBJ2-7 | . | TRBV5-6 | CASSLQGPNEQYF | TGTGCCAGCAGCTTACAGGGTCCCAACGAGCAGTACTTC
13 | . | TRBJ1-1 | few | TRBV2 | CASSSDRSTEAFF | TGTGCCAGCAGCTCCGACAGAAGCACTGAAGCTTTCTTT
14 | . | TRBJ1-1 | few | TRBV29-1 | CSVEDRQGSTEAFF | TGCAGCGTTGAAGATCGGCAGGGGAGCACTGAAGCTTTCTTT
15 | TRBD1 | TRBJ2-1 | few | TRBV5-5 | CASSLSGQGNNEQFF | TGTGCCAGCAGCTTGTCGGGACAGGGAAACAATGAGCAGTTCTTC
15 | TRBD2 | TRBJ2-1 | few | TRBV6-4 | CASSALTSGLNEQFF | TGTGCCAGCAGTGCCCTGACTAGCGGATTAAATGAGCAGTTCTTC
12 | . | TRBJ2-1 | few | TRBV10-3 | CATEGSNNEQFF | TGTGCCACCGAAGGCTCTAACAATGAGCAGTTCTTC
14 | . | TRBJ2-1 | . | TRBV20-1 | CSARIGGTHNEQFF | TGCAGTGCTAGAATCGGAGGGACCCACAATGAGCAGTTCTTC
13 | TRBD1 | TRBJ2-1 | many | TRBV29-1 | CSDLTGSYNEQFF | TGCAGCGACCTGACAGGGTCCTACAATGAGCAGTTCTTC
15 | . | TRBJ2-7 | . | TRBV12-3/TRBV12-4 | CASSYRVPFTYEQYF | TGTGCCAGCAGTTACAGGGTCCCATTTACATACGAGCAGTACTTC
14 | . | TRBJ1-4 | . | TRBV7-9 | CASSLEAGPLKLFF | TGTGCCAGCAGCTTAGAAGCGGGCCCCCTGAAACTGTTTTTT
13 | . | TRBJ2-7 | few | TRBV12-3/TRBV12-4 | CASRDGLSYEQYF | TGTGCCAGCAGGGACGGCCTCTCCTACGAGCAGTACTTC
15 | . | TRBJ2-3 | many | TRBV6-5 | CASSYFAGRTDTQYF | TGTGCCAGCAGTTATTTCGCGGGGCGAACAGATACGCAGTATTTT
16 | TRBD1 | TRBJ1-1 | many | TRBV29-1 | CSVFPPGQAGNTEAFF | TGCAGCGTCTTCCCCCCGGGACAGGCAGGGAACACTGAAGCTTTCTTT
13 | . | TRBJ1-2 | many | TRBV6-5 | CASSYYREGGYTF | TGTGCCAGCAGTTACTACCGGGAGGGTGGCTACACCTTC
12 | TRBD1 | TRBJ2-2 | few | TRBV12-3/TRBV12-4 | CASTPQGDWSFF | TGTGCCAGCACCCCCCAGGGGGATTGGTCGTTTTTT
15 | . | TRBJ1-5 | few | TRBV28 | CASTQGPGSNQPQHF | TGTGCCAGCACACAGGGCCCTGGGAGCAATCAGCCCCAGCATTTT
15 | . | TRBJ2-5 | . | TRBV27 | CASSLGPGFGETQYF | TGTGCCAGCAGTTTAGGGCCGGGATTCGGGGAGACCCAGTACTTC
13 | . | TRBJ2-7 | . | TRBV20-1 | CSAPRGAGYEQYF | TGCAGTGCCCCCCGGGGCGCTGGGTACGAGCAGTACTTC
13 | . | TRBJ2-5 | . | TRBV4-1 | CASSQESGETQYF | TGCGCCAGCAGCCAAGAGAGCGGAGAGACCCAGTACTTC
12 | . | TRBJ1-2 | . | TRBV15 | CATSSQGSGYTF | TGTGCCACCAGCAGTCAGGGCTCTGGCTACACCTTC
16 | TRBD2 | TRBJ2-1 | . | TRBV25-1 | CATSLAGGDRRNEQFF | TGTGCCACCTCACTAGCGGGGGGGGACCGACGGAATGAGCAGTTCTTC
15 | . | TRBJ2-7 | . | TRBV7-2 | CASSPTGGSSYEQYF | TGTGCCAGCAGCCCAACCGGGGGCAGCTCCTACGAGCAGTACTTC
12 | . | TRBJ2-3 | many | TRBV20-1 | CSASVPTDTQYF | TGCAGTGCTAGCGTTCCCACAGATACGCAGTATTTT
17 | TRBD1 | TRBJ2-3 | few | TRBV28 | CASSTYRGREASDTQYF | TGTGCCAGCAGTACTTACAGGGGGCGAGAGGCGTCAGATACGCAGTATTTT
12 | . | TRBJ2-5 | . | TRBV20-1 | CSAVGGVKTQYF | TGCAGTGCAGTCGGGGGCGTGAAGACCCAGTACTTC